This T cell receptor beta chain was retrieved from a study of identifying expanded T cells in peripheral blood. About this clone: As yet, its antigen is unknown.

V lost 1 base, J lost 4 bases, and 22 bases lay in between. In germline, CDR1 is MGHRA, CDR2 YSYEKL. The CDR3 contains 18 residues. Study observations and caveats: Technical replicates showed roughly 1.2 changed clones; two weeks approximately 16; four weeks 19.

Data came from immunoSEQ multiplex PCR; TCRdb stores just in-frame clones and leaves some out. Of some 97,000 clones listed, around nine tenths are singletons. This sequence joins TRBV4-1 and TRBJ1-1; D perhaps matches TRBD1 (5 bases). The source material was blood. This receptor was taken from a person aged 18 to 75 in good health. The CDR3 loop reads CASSQVRGRGDLGTEAFF. CDR3 sequence (DNA): TGCGCCAGCAGCCAAGTGCGCGGGAGGGGAGATCTTGGCACTGAAGCTTTCTTT.